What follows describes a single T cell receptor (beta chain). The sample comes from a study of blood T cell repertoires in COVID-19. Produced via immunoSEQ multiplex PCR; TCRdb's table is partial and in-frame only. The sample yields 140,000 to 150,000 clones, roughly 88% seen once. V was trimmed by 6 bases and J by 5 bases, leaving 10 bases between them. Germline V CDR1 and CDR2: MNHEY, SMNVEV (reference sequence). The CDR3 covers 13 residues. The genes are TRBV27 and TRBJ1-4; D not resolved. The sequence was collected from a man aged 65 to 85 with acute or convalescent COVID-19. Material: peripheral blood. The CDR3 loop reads CASSPTKNEKLFF. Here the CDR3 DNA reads TGTGCCAGCAGCCCAACTAAAAATGAAAAACTGTTTTTT.